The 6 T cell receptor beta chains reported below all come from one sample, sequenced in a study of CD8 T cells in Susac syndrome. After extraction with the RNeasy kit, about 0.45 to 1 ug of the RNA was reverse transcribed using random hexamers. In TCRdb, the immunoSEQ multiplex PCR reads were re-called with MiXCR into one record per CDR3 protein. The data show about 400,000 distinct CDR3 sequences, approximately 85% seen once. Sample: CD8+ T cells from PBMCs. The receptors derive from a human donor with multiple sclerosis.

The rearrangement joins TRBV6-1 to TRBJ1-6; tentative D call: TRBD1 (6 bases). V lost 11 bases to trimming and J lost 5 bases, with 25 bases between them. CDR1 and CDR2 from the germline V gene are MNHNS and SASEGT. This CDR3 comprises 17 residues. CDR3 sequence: CAASRGAEKGDNSPLHF. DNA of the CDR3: TGTGCCGCCTCCCGGGGGGCCGAGAAAGGAGATAATTCACCCCTCCACTTT.

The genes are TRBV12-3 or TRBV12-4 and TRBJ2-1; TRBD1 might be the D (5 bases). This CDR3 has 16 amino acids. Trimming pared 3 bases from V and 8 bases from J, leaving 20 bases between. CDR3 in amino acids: CASSFSPGPRVDEQFF. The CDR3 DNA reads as TGTGCCAGCAGTTTTTCCCCAGGGCCCCGAGTCGATGAGCAGTTCTTC.

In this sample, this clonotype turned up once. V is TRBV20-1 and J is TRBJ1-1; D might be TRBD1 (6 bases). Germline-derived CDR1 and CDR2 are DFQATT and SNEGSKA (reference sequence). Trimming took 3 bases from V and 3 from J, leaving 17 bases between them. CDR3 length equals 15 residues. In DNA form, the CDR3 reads TGCAGTGCTAGTGACAGGATGGACGGATACACTGAAGCTTTCTTT. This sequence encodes CSASDRMDGYTEAFF.

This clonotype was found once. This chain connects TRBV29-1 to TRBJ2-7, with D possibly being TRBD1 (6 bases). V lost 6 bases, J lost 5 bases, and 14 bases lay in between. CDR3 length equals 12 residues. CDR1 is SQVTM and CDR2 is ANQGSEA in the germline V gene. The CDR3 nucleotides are TGCAGCGTAGATAGGGGGACCGACGAGCAGTACTTC. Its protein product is CSVDRGTDEQYF.

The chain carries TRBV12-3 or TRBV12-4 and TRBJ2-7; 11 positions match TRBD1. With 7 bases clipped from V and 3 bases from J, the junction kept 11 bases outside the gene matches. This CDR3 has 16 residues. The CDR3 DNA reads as TGTGCCAGCACCCTTAGGTCAGGGACAGGGGGCTACGAGCAGTACTTC. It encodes CASTLRSGTGGYEQYF.

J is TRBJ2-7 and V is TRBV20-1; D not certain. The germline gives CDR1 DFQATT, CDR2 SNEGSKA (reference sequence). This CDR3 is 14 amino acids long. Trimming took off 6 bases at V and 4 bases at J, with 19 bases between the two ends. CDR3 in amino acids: CSAQSQRIGYEQYF. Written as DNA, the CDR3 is TGCAGTGCGCAATCCCAGCGTATCGGATACGAGCAGTACTTC.